This TCR beta chain was captured by sequencing in a study of CD8 T cells in Susac syndrome. CDR1 and CDR2 (germline): SEHNR, FQNEAQ (reference sequence). This CDR3 comprises 16 residues. The ends were cut back, 4 bases at V and 2 bases at J, with 16 bases in the middle. Turning to this clonotype: Its antigen is unidentified.

Overall study findings and caveats: The authors found no clonal expansion in Susac syndrome CD4+ T cell repertoires.

Random hexamers were used to reverse transcribe the RNA input (0.5 to 1 ug). The immunoSEQ assay covered 54 Vbeta and 13 Jbeta segments for CDR3. TCRdb reanalysed the immunoSEQ multiplex PCR reads using MiXCR and keeps one entry per CDR3 protein. The data hold some 68,000 distinct CDR3 sequences, with just over 90% observed a single time. V usage is TRBV7-9 and J usage is TRBJ2-3; D might be TRBD1 (6 bases). The sequence derives from a human donor with Susac syndrome. The sequencing sample was made of CD4+ T cells from PBMCs. DNA of the CDR3: TGTGCCAGCAGCTCAGGGGCTTTATACTCCACAGATACGCAGTATTTT. Protein product: CASSSGALYSTDTQYF.